The source of this TCR beta chain is a study of regulatory T cells in long-lasting Graves disease. Study context: Freshly diagnosed Graves' patients had used antithyroid drugs for under 3 months.

Arm-PCR with iRepertoire HTBI primers amplified the CDR3 regions for these TCR beta libraries. In TCRdb, the multiplex PCR reads were re-called with MiXCR into one record per CDR3 protein. The sample records roughly 560,000 distinct CDR3 sequences, around 11% being singletons. This CDR3 contains 16 residues. Germline CDR1 MGHRA, CDR2 YSYEKL. The V gene lost 5 bases and the J gene lost 6 bases, with 19 bases spanning the gap. Time point in this sample: newly diagnosed GD, antithyroid drugs for less than 3 months. RNA extracted from PBMCs served as the sequencing template. These data were also reused for a study on T cells in Graves' hyperthyroidism and ophthalmopathy. This second study notes: These patients, aged 18 to 65, had recently diagnosed hyperthyroidism lasting under 2 months. Classification by a 13 V-J model distinguished ophthalmopathy from stable hyperthyroidism.

The chain combines TRBV4-1 with TRBJ1-4, with D perhaps matching TRBD1 (5 bases). Here the sequenced sample was peripheral blood mononuclear cells (PBMCs), taken at new diagnosis, from a patient treated with antithyroid drugs. The clonotype comes from a woman aged 25-40 years with Graves disease. In DNA, the CDR3 is TGCGCCAGCAGCTCCCAGGGTTTGGGAAGGGATGAAAAACTGTTTTTT. As protein: CASSSQGLGRDEKLFF.